These 19 T cell receptor beta chains originate from one sample sequenced in a study of radiation and T cells in renal cell carcinoma. The protocol was immunoSEQ multiplex PCR, while the TCRdb copy is restricted to in-frame clones and leaves out a portion. The sample contains about 9,300 clones, almost 65% of which appear only once. Treatment indicated: 15 Gy SBRT to primary tumor, nephrectomy 4 weeks later. This sample comprised tumor tissue, obtained from a patient whose treatment included radiotherapy and nephrectomy. The source is a woman between 45 and 60 years old with renal cell carcinoma.

This chain links TRBV7-2 with TRBJ1-4; 9 nucleotides match TRBD1. Germline lookup yields CDR1 SGHTA and CDR2 FQGNSA. The CDR3 covers 15 residues. After removal of 5 bases from V and 11 bases from J, the junction contained 12 bases not matched to a gene. The CDR3 spells CASSPVGTGFGKLFF. CDR3 DNA sequence: TGTGCCAGCAGCCCCGTCGGGACAGGGTTTGGGAAACTGTTTTTT.

The genes are TRBV14 and TRBJ2-1; 8 bases match TRBD1. V shed 4 bases and J 5 bases; nucleotides not matched to a gene: 7. Germline CDR1 is SGHDN and CDR2 is FVKESK. The CDR3 covers 15 residues. CDR3 in DNA: TGTGCCAGCAGCCGAGGACAGGGCCTAGACAATGAGCAGTTCTTC. It is translated as CASSRGQGLDNEQFF.

The genes are TRBV7-9 and TRBJ1-5, with D maybe TRBD1 (5 bases). CDR3 length: 14 amino acids. V lost 5 bases and J lost 4, with 12 bases in between. The germline V gene encodes CDR1 SEHNR and CDR2 FQNEAQ (reference sequence). The CDR3 coding sequence is TGTGCCAGCAGCCTCCGGGACGGGAATCAGCCCCAGCATTTT. It encodes CASSLRDGNQPQHF.

This chain links TRBV5-5 with TRBJ1-2; D possibly corresponds to TRBD1 (6 bases). Trimming removed 4 bases at V and 4 bases at J, with 14 bases between. Germline V gene data show CDR1 as SGHKS and CDR2 as YYEKEE (reference sequence). The CDR3 has 14 amino acids. The CDR3 region has the DNA TGTGCCAGCAGCCCGGACAGTGGTGGCTATGGCTACACCTTC. Amino acids: CASSPDSGGYGYTF.

The chain employs TRBV7-2 and TRBJ2-1, with 8 bases identical to TRBD2. Germline assignment: CDR1 SGHTA and CDR2 FQGNSA. J was trimmed by 9 bases and V by 2 bases; bases with no gene match: 6. The CDR3 consists of 14 residues. The CDR3 reads CASSLLTSEAEQFF. CDR3 coding DNA: TGTGCCAGCAGCTTATTGACTAGCGAGGCTGAGCAGTTCTTC.

This clone has more than one count but fewer than ten. J is TRBJ1-1 and V is TRBV11-3; maybe TRBD1 (6 bases). The germline V and J ends were trimmed by 4 bases and 5 bases, with 11 bases remaining between them. The CDR3 extends over 13 amino acids. The germline CDR1 and CDR2 sequences are SGHNT and YENEEA. CDR3 in DNA: TGTGCCAGCAGCTCAGGGGAAGGAACTGAAGCTTTCTTT. This gives the protein CASSSGEGTEAFF.

V gene TRBV18 combines with J gene TRBJ2-2, with D maybe TRBD2 (6 bases). V was trimmed by 1 base and J by 3 bases, leaving 12 bases between them. Germline values: CDR1 KGHSH, CDR2 LQKENI. The CDR3 spans 16 residues. The CDR3 DNA follows: TGTGCCAGCTCACCACGCCCGGGAGACCACACCGGGGAGCTGTTTTTT. Its protein is CASSPRPGDHTGELFF.

The rearrangement joins TRBV2 to TRBJ2-2; 9 nucleotides agree with TRBD1. Trimming took 6 bases from V and 4 from J; bases not matched to a gene: 6. CDR3 length equals 15 residues. CDR1 and CDR2 (germline): SNHLY, FYNNEI. The CDR3 DNA sequence: TGTGCCAGCAGGTTACAGGGGGCGGGCACCGGGGAGCTGTTTTTT. It codes for CASRLQGAGTGELFF.

In DNA form, the CDR3 reads TGTGCCAGCAGTGTAGGTACTGCCAATCAGCCCCAGCATTTT. This translates into CASSVGTANQPQHF. The chain has TRBV6-4 and TRBJ1-5; D gene uncertain. Trimming removed 4 bases from V and 3 bases from J, with 10 bases in between. Germline V CDR1 and CDR2: MRHNA, SNTAGT. The CDR3 extends over 14 amino acids.

The V gene is TRBV5-1, the J gene TRBJ1-3, with 7 bases aligning to TRBD1. V lost 4 bases and J lost 4; bases outside the gene matches: 8. The CDR3 consists of 15 residues. The germline V gene has CDR1 SGHRS and CDR2 YFSETQ. This chain's CDR3 is CASSPLDREGNTIYF. CDR3 nucleotide sequence: TGCGCCAGCAGCCCCCTTGACAGGGAGGGAAACACCATATATTTT.

CDR3 sequence reads: CASSPAGQGAYEQYF. The CDR3 DNA reads TGCGCCAGCAGCCCCGCGGGGCAGGGGGCCTACGAGCAGTACTTC. The chain carries TRBV4-3 and TRBJ2-7; D perhaps matches TRBD1 (7 bases). The V gene lost 4 bases and the J gene lost 2 bases, with 15 bases spanning the gap. The CDR3 is 15 residues long. From germline, CDR1 is LGHNA and CDR2 YSLEER.

This clone was counted only a few times. J is TRBJ1-4 and V is TRBV7-2, with no clear D. The V end was cut by 4 bases, the J end by 0 bases, with 3 bases between. Germline V gene lookup returns CDR1 SGHTA and CDR2 FQGNSA. There are 13 residues in the CDR3. CDR3 in amino acids: CASSSPTNEKLFF. In nucleotides, the CDR3 is TGTGCCAGCAGCTCCCCAACTAATGAAAAACTGTTTTTT.

The table lists this clone with a few counts. This chain joins TRBV5-6 and TRBJ1-2, with TRBD1 matching 9 bases. Trimming cost V 4 bases and J 2 bases; bases outside gene matches: 6. Germline lookup yields CDR1 SGHDT and CDR2 YYEEEE. CDR3 length: 15 residues. CDR3 loop: CASSLGDRENYGYTF. CDR3 DNA: TGTGCCAGCAGCCTCGGGGACAGGGAAAACTATGGCTACACCTTC.

This clone was picked up a small number of times. CDR3 in amino acids: CASSFLHQPQHF. The CDR3 bases are TGTGCCAGCAGCTTCTTACATCAGCCCCAGCATTTT. This rearrangement joins TRBV5-8 to TRBJ1-5, with D unclear. The CDR3 runs to 12 residues. V lost 2 bases and J 5 bases, leaving 5 bases between the germline ends. The germline gives CDR1 SGHTS, CDR2 YDEGEE.

The CDR3 DNA is TGTGCCAGCAGCTTATCAACAGAGGGCACAGATACGCAGTATTTT. Translation gives CASSLSTEGTDTQYF. The chain joins TRBV11-2 to TRBJ2-3; D call uncertain. The CDR3 runs to 15 residues. The V gene lost 2 bases and the J gene lost 1 base, with 10 bases spanning the gap. Germline CDR1 SGHAT, CDR2 FQNNGV.

This clone appeared once. The genes are TRBV7-7 and TRBJ2-5; D is ambiguous. V was shortened by 3 bases and J by 2 bases, with 7 bases between the two germline ends. The CDR3 has 13 amino acids. Germline assignment: CDR1 SSHAT and CDR2 FNYEAQ (reference sequence). For the CDR3, the DNA is TGTGCCAGCAGCTTTAACTTGCAAGAGACCCAGTACTTC. Translating it yields CASSFNLQETQYF.

V and J are TRBV11-2 and TRBJ2-5; 10 bases match TRBD2. CDR3 length: 17 amino acids. Trimming removed 1 base from V and 5 bases from J; junction bases left unmatched: 10. Germline V CDR1 and CDR2: SGHAT, FQNNGV. The CDR3 region has the DNA TGTGCCAGCAGCTTAGTTCCTAGCGGGAGCACCGGGGAGACCCAGTACTTC. Protein: CASSLVPSGSTGETQYF.

The rearrangement joins TRBV2 to TRBJ1-1, with TRBD1 identical over 8 bases. The germline gives CDR1 SNHLY, CDR2 FYNNEI. This CDR3 has 14 amino acids. V trimming: 6 bases; J trimming: 4 bases; junction bases outside the gene matches: 7. The CDR3 nucleotides are TGTGCCAGCAGCGGACAGGGACGTGGCACTGAAGCTTTCTTT. Its protein product is CASSGQGRGTEAFF.

This chain joins TRBV5-1 and TRBJ2-3, with TRBD1 matching 8 bases. The CDR3 is 17 residues long. Germline V gene lookup returns CDR1 SGHRS and CDR2 YFSETQ. With 2 bases clipped from V and 0 bases from J, the junction kept 8 bases outside the gene matches. The CDR3 sequence: CASSFFPTGESTDTQYF. The CDR3 DNA reads TGCGCCAGCAGCTTTTTTCCGACAGGGGAGAGCACAGATACGCAGTATTTT.